This TCR beta chain was documented in a study of blood T cell repertoires in COVID-19. Study information: Whether acute or convalescent, the COVID-19 samples came from the United States, Italy and Spain. PBMCs, B-cell-depleted T cells, or T cells were the source of the cDNA or gDNA that made up the material.

The CDR3 totals 17 residues. Per germline, CDR1 SEHNR and CDR2 FQNEAQ (reference sequence). Unmatched junction bases numbered 14, after V lost 4 bases and J lost 5 bases. Assay: immunoSEQ multiplex PCR; the TCRdb copy retains only in-frame clones and omits some. This sample has over 45,000 clones, with 75% to 80% found just once. This clone was observed once. The sample comprised peripheral blood. The clonotype comes from a human donor with active or convalescent COVID-19. The donor label of this sample is uncertain. The chain links TRBV7-9 to TRBJ1-1; 9 bases are shared with TRBD1. The CDR3 DNA follows: TGTGCCAGCAGCTATAGTCGGACAGGGGTGAAGGATACTGAAGCTTTCTTT. It yields the protein CASSYSRTGVKDTEAFF. Filled out from reference TRBV7-9 and TRBJ1-1, the complete variable domain reads DTGVSQNPRHKITKRGQNVTFRCDPISEHNRLYWYRQTLGQGPEFLTYFQNEAQLEKSRLLSDRFSAERPKGSFSTLEIQRTEQGDSAMYLCASSYSRTGVKDTEAFFGQGTRLTVV.